Listed below are T cell receptor beta chains from one sample, sequenced in a study of control samples from healthy donors and cancer patients. Repertoires were generated with immunoSEQ multiplex PCR, while TCRdb's copy carries only in-frame clones and drops some. The repertoire holds hundreds of thousands of clones, with roughly 87% as singletons. Sequencing input: PBMCs. These receptors originate from a woman between 55 and 75 years old with lung cancer. CDR3s include the opening cysteine and the closing phenylalanine or tryptophan. Each record gives: J gene, D gene, clone size, V gene, CDR3 DNA, CDR3 protein. D genes are given only for firm matches. The size field is filled for only some rows; it gives once, few, many or a size class.

J: TRBJ2-7; D: TRBD2; size: NA; V: TRBV20-1; DNA: TGCAGTGCTAGTGCCGGGGGGGACTCCTACGAGCAGTACTTC; CDR3: CSASAGGDSYEQYF
J: TRBJ1-5; D: NA; size: NA; V: TRBV19; DNA: TGTGCCAGTAGTATAGCCGGGACGGGGGGATATCAGCCCCAGCATTTT; CDR3: CASSIAGTGGYQPQHF
J: TRBJ2-7; D: NA; size: NA; V: TRBV30; DNA: TGTGCCTACGAACGGGACGATTCCTACGAGCAGTACTTC; CDR3: CAYERDDSYEQYF
J: TRBJ1-6; D: TRBD1; size: NA; V: TRBV7-9; DNA: TGTGCCAGCAGCTCACAGGGGGCGAAGAATTCACCCCTCCACTTT; CDR3: CASSSQGAKNSPLHF
J: TRBJ1-5; D: NA; size: NA; V: TRBV6-5; DNA: TGTGCCAGCAGTTACGTGGGAGGGGAGGGCAATCAGCCCCAGCATTTT; CDR3: CASSYVGGEGNQPQHF
J: TRBJ1-2; D: NA; size: NA; V: TRBV28; DNA: TGTGCCAGCAGTCTCCGGACAGACGGGTTGTATGGCTACACCTTC; CDR3: CASSLRTDGLYGYTF
J: TRBJ1-2; D: NA; size: NA; V: TRBV18; DNA: TGTGCCAGCTCACCCTCAGGGGAGTATGGCTACACCTTC; CDR3: CASSPSGEYGYTF
J: TRBJ1-1; D: NA; size: few; V: TRBV3-1/TRBV3-2; DNA: TGTGCCAGCAGCCTCTCCGGAGTTTTCGCTGAAGCTTTCTTT; CDR3: CASSLSGVFAEAFF
J: TRBJ2-7; D: TRBD1; size: once; V: TRBV9; DNA: TGTGCCAGCAGCGTAACCGACAGGGGGCTAGGCGAGCAGTACTTC; CDR3: CASSVTDRGLGEQYF
J: TRBJ2-2; D: NA; size: few; V: TRBV9; DNA: TGTGCCAGCAGCCTATCTACAGCAAACACCGGGGAGCTGTTTTTT; CDR3: CASSLSTANTGELFF
J: TRBJ1-1; D: NA; size: NA; V: TRBV19; DNA: TGTGCCAGTAGTATAGATCGTTTGGCTGAAGCTTTCTTT; CDR3: CASSIDRLAEAFF
J: TRBJ1-4; D: NA; size: few; V: TRBV12-3/TRBV12-4; DNA: TGTGCCAGCATCGGGCCCGATGGGAAACTGTTTTTT; CDR3: CASIGPDGKLFF
J: TRBJ1-1; D: NA; size: NA; V: TRBV10-3; DNA: TGTGCCATCAGCCGGGACGTAATGAACACTGAAGCTTTCTTT; CDR3: CAISRDVMNTEAFF
J: TRBJ1-2; D: TRBD1; size: once; V: TRBV5-6; DNA: TGTGCCAGCAGCTGGGGGACAGGACAAACAAACTATGGCTACACCTTC; CDR3: CASSWGTGQTNYGYTF
J: TRBJ1-2; D: NA; size: NA; V: TRBV21-1; DNA: TGTGCCAGCCGGCGTCGACAGGGAAGAGTAGGCTATGGCTACACCTTC; CDR3: CASRRRQGRVGYGYTF
J: TRBJ2-7; D: TRBD1; size: NA; V: TRBV5-1; DNA: TGCGCCAGCAGAGACGGGACAGGGGAATACGAGCAGTACTTC; CDR3: CASRDGTGEYEQYF
J: TRBJ2-5; D: TRBD1; size: NA; V: TRBV11-2; DNA: TGTGCCAGCAGCTTCACAGGGGCCCAAGAGACCCAGTACTTC; CDR3: CASSFTGAQETQYF
J: TRBJ2-2; D: NA; size: once; V: TRBV18; DNA: TGTGCCAGCTCACCAATAATTGGGGGACGAACCCCCGGGGAGCTGTTTTTT; CDR3: CASSPIIGGRTPGELFF
J: TRBJ2-7; D: TRBD2; size: NA; V: TRBV5-1; DNA: TGCGCCAGCAGTTTTTTACGGGAGGGGGGCTACGAGCAGTACTTC; CDR3: CASSFLREGGYEQYF
J: TRBJ2-3; D: NA; size: NA; V: TRBV30; DNA: TGTGCCTCCTCGAAAGGCACAGATACGCAGTATTTT; CDR3: CASSKGTDTQYF
J: TRBJ2-7; D: NA; size: NA; V: TRBV19; DNA: TGTGCCAGTAGTAATCTTGGGTCCTACGAGCAGTACTTC; CDR3: CASSNLGSYEQYF
J: TRBJ2-1; D: TRBD2; size: once; V: TRBV20-1; DNA: TGCAGTGCACTTAGCGGGAATGAGCAGTTCTTC; CDR3: CSALSGNEQFF
J: TRBJ1-3; D: NA; size: NA; V: TRBV6-5; DNA: TGTGCCAGCAGGGAGGTCTCTGGAAACACCATATATTTT; CDR3: CASREVSGNTIYF
J: TRBJ2-5; D: NA; size: NA; V: TRBV2; DNA: TGTGCCAGCAGTGATTACCAGGGGGGGGGCGAGACCCAGTACTTC; CDR3: CASSDYQGGGETQYF
J: TRBJ1-2; D: TRBD1; size: NA; V: TRBV18; DNA: TGTGCCAGCTCACCACCCGGGACAGGTGATAACTATGGCTACACCTTC; CDR3: CASSPPGTGDNYGYTF
J: TRBJ1-4; D: TRBD1; size: once; V: TRBV7-9; DNA: TGTGCCAGCAGGCCGGCCGGGACAGCGAGGATTGAAAAACTGTTTTTT; CDR3: CASRPAGTARIEKLFF
J: TRBJ1-5; D: NA; size: NA; V: TRBV3-1/TRBV3-2; DNA: TGTGCCAGCAGCCAAGGAAATGGGCAGCCCCAGCATTTT; CDR3: CASSQGNGQPQHF
J: TRBJ1-5; D: NA; size: NA; V: TRBV6-2/TRBV6-3; DNA: TGTGCCAGCAGTTACCAGAGTGGGCCCCAGCATTTT; CDR3: CASSYQSGPQHF
J: TRBJ1-1; D: TRBD1; size: NA; V: TRBV19; DNA: TGTGCCAGTAGTTCTCAGGGGGGACAGACTATGAACACTGAAGCTTTCTTT; CDR3: CASSSQGGQTMNTEAFF
J: TRBJ2-5; D: NA; size: NA; V: TRBV12-3/TRBV12-4; DNA: TGTGCCAGCAGTTTGAGGGGCGCAGAGACCCAGTACTTC; CDR3: CASSLRGAETQYF
J: TRBJ2-5; D: NA; size: NA; V: TRBV19; DNA: TGTGCCAGTAGTATAGGTGGGGTGCCGACCCAGTACTTC; CDR3: CASSIGGVPTQYF
J: TRBJ1-1; D: TRBD1; size: NA; V: TRBV6-5; DNA: TGTGCCAGCCGACCAGGGGGCGCCGGGGTGACTGAAGCTTTCTTT; CDR3: CASRPGGAGVTEAFF
J: TRBJ1-5; D: NA; size: NA; V: TRBV12-5; DNA: TGTGCTAGTGCCGGGGACGCCGATCAGCCCCAGCATTTT; CDR3: CASAGDADQPQHF
J: TRBJ1-6; D: NA; size: once; V: TRBV28; DNA: TGTGCCAGCAGTTTACGGGGGCTCAGATCACCCCTCCACTTT; CDR3: CASSLRGLRSPLHF
J: TRBJ2-1; D: TRBD1; size: NA; V: TRBV6-5; DNA: TGTGCCAGTAGGACAGGGTCCTACAATGAGCAGTTCTTC; CDR3: CASRTGSYNEQFF
J: TRBJ2-1; D: NA; size: NA; V: TRBV21-1; DNA: TGTGCCAAATTAGCGGGCCACCCCCCTTACAATGAGCAGTTCTTC; CDR3: CAKLAGHPPYNEQFF
J: TRBJ2-5; D: TRBD1; size: NA; V: TRBV24-1; DNA: TGTGCCACCAGTGGCCCGACAGGGGCCGGAGAGACCCAGTACTTC; CDR3: CATSGPTGAGETQYF
J: TRBJ2-1; D: TRBD2; size: NA; V: TRBV2; DNA: TGTGCCAGCAGTGCCGGACTAGCGGGAGGGCTAGGGTCCTACAATGAGCAGTTCTTC; CDR3: CASSAGLAGGLGSYNEQFF
J: TRBJ1-3; D: NA; size: NA; V: TRBV7-9; DNA: TGTGCCAGCAGCTTAGTATTCTCGGGAAAAGGAAACACCATATATTTT; CDR3: CASSLVFSGKGNTIYF
J: TRBJ2-2; D: NA; size: NA; V: TRBV7-9; DNA: TGTGCCAGCAGCTTTTACAGGGATGCCGGGGAGCTGTTTTTT; CDR3: CASSFYRDAGELFF
J: TRBJ2-7; D: NA; size: NA; V: TRBV4-1; DNA: TGCGCCAACAAAAACCGGGCGCTCAGCGAGCAGTACTTC; CDR3: CANKNRALSEQYF
J: TRBJ1-1; D: TRBD1; size: NA; V: TRBV5-1; DNA: TGCGCCAGCAGCCCCGGATGGGGACAGAAGAACACTGAAGCTTTCTTT; CDR3: CASSPGWGQKNTEAFF
J: TRBJ2-1; D: TRBD2; size: few; V: TRBV7-9; DNA: TGTGCCACCCGGACTAGCGGCCTCGACAATGAGCAGTTCTTC; CDR3: CATRTSGLDNEQFF
J: TRBJ1-1; D: NA; size: NA; V: TRBV6-5; DNA: TGTGCCAGCAGACGGACTGGTTCGTCCCCTGAAGCTTTCTTT; CDR3: CASRRTGSSPEAFF
J: TRBJ2-7; D: TRBD1; size: NA; V: TRBV5-1; DNA: TGCGCCAGCAGCTTGTCTGGACAGGGGACTCCCTACGAGCAGTACTTC; CDR3: CASSLSGQGTPYEQYF
J: TRBJ1-3; D: NA; size: NA; V: TRBV3-1/TRBV3-2; DNA: TGTGCCAGCAGCCAAGAATTGAGGATCTCTGGAAACACCATATATTTT; CDR3: CASSQELRISGNTIYF
J: TRBJ1-1; D: NA; size: NA; V: TRBV2; DNA: TGTGCCAGCAGGGTGGGTGAAGCTTTCTTT; CDR3: CASRVGEAFF
J: TRBJ1-2; D: NA; size: NA; V: TRBV20-1; DNA: TGCAGTGCTAGAGAGGTCGATGGCTACACCTTC; CDR3: CSAREVDGYTF
J: TRBJ1-1; D: TRBD1; size: NA; V: TRBV3-1/TRBV3-2; DNA: TGTGCCAGCAGCCAAGACACGACAGGGAAAGCTTTCTTT; CDR3: CASSQDTTGKAFF
J: TRBJ1-2; D: NA; size: NA; V: TRBV28; DNA: TGTGCCAGCAGTCCGGACACCCTGTATGGCTACACCTTC; CDR3: CASSPDTLYGYTF